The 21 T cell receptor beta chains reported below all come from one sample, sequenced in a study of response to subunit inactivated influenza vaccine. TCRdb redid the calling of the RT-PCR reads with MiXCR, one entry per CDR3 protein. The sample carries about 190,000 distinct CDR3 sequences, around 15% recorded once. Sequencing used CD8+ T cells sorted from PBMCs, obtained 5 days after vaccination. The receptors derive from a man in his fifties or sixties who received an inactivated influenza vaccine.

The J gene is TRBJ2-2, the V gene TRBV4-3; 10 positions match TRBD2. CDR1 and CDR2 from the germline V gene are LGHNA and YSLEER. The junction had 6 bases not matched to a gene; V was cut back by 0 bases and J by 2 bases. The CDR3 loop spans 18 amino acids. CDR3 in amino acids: CASSQEFGLAENTGELFF. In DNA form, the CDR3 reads TGCGCCAGCAGCCAAGAGTTCGGACTAGCGGAAAACACCGGGGAGCTGTTTTTT.

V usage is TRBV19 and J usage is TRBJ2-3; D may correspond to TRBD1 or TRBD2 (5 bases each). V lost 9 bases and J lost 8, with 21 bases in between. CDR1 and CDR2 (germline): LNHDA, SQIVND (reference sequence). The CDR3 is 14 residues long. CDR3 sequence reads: CARPFGGPGVTQYF. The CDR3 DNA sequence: TGTGCCAGGCCCTTTGGGGGACCCGGTGTTACGCAGTATTTT.

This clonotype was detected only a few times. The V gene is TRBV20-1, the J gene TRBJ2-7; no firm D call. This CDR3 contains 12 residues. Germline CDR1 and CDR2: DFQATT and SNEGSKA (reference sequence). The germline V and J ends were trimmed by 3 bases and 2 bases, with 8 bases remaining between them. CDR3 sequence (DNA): TGCAGTGCTAGCCTAACTGCCTACGAGCAGTACTTC. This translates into CSASLTAYEQYF.

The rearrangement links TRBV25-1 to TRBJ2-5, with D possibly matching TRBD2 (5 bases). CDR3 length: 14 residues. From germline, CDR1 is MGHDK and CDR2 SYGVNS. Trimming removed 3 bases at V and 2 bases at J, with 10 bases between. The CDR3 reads CASSDRGGQETQYF. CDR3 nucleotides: TGTGCCAGCAGTGATCGGGGTGGACAAGAGACCCAGTACTTC.

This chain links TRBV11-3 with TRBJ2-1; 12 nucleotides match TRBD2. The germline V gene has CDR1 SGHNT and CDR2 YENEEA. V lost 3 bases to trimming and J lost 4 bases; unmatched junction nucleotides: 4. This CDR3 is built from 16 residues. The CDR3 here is CASSFSGLAGYNEQFF. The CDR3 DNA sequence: TGTGCCAGCAGCTTCTCAGGACTAGCGGGATACAATGAGCAGTTCTTC.

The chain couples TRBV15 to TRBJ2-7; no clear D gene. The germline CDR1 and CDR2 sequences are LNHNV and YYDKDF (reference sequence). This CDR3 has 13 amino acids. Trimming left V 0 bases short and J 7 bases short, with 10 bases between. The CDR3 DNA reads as TGTGCCACCAGCAGAGATATTGGAACAGAGCAGTACTTC. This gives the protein CATSRDIGTEQYF.

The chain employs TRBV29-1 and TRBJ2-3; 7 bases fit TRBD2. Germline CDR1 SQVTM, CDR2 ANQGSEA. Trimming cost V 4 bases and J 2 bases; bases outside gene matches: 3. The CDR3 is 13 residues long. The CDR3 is CSVVREYTDTQYF. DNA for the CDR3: TGCAGCGTTGTGCGGGAGTACACAGATACGCAGTATTTT.

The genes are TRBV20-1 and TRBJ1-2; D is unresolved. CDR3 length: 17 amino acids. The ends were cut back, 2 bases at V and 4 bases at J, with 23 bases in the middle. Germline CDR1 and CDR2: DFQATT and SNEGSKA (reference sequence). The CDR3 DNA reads TGCAGTGCTAGACCCAACCAGAGGGCATCAGTCTCCTATGGCTACACCTTC. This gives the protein CSARPNQRASVSYGYTF.

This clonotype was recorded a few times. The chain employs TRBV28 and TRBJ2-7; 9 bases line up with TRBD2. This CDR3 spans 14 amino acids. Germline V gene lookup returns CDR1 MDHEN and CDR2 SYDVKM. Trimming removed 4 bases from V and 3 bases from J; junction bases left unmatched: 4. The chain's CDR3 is CASSSIAGVYEQYF. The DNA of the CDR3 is TGTGCCAGCAGTTCAATAGCGGGAGTCTACGAGCAGTACTTC.

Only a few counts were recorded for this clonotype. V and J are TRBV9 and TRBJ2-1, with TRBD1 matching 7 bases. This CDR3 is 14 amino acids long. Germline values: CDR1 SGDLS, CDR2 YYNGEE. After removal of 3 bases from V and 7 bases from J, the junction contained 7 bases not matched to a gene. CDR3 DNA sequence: TGTGCCAGCAGCGAGACAGGGCTCGAAAATGAGCAGTTCTTC. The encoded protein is CASSETGLENEQFF.

The CDR3 DNA reads TGCAGTGCTAGGTCGTCCCTCCTCTACGAGCAGTACTTC. This translates into CSARSSLLYEQYF. This chain links TRBV20-1 with TRBJ2-7, with unresolved D. The CDR3 is 13 amino acids. Trimming pared 3 bases from V and 3 bases from J, leaving 12 bases between. Germline values: CDR1 DFQATT, CDR2 SNEGSKA (reference sequence).

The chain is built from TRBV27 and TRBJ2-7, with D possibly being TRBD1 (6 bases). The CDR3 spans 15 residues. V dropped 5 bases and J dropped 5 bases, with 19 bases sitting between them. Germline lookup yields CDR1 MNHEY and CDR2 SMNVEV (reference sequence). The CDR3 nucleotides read TGTGCCAGCAGTCGGGTTGTAAGGGGGAGCCACGAGCAGTACTTC. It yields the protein CASSRVVRGSHEQYF.

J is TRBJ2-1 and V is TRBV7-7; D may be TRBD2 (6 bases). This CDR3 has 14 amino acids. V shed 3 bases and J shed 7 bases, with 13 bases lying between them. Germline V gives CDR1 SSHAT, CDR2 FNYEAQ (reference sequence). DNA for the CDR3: TGTGCCAGCAGCTTCGATTTAGGGAGGAATGAGCAGTTCTTC. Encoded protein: CASSFDLGRNEQFF.

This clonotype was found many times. This CDR3 is CSVEDNRGNTEAFF. The CDR3 bases are TGCAGCGTTGAAGATAACAGGGGAAACACTGAAGCTTTCTTT. The chain joins TRBV29-1 to TRBJ1-1; 7 nucleotides align to TRBD1. The CDR3 covers 14 residues. The V and J ends lost 0 bases and 2 bases, in that order; junction bases with no gene match: 3. CDR1 is SQVTM, CDR2 ANQGSEA, per germline.

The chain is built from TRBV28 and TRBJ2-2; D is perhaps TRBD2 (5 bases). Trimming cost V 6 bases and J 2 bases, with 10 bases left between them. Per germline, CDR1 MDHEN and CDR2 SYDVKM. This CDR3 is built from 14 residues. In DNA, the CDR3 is TGTGCCAGCAGATTTAGCGCAAACACCGGGGAGCTGTTTTTT. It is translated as CASRFSANTGELFF.

Here the CDR3 reads CASSRTGGYGYTF. The CDR3 coding sequence is TGTGCCAGCAGCAGGACAGGGGGCTATGGCTACACCTTC. The chain recombines TRBV5-6 with TRBJ1-2; 10 bases map to TRBD1. The V segment lost 4 bases and the J segment 4 bases; nucleotides outside the gene matches: 1. The length of the CDR3 is 13 residues. Germline V lookup: CDR1 SGHDT, CDR2 YYEEEE.

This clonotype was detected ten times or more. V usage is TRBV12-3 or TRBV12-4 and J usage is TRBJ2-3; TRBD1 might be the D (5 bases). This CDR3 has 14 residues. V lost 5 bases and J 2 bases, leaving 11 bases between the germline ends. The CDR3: CASSLDRFTDTQYF. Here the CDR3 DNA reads TGTGCCAGCAGTCTAGACAGATTCACAGATACGCAGTATTTT.

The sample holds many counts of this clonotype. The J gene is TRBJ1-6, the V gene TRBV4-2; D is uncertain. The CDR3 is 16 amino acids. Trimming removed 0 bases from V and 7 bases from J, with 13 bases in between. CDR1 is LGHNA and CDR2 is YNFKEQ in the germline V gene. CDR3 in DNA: TGTGCCAGCAGCCAAGAGGACGGTGACTACAATTCACCCCTCCACTTT. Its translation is CASSQEDGDYNSPLHF.

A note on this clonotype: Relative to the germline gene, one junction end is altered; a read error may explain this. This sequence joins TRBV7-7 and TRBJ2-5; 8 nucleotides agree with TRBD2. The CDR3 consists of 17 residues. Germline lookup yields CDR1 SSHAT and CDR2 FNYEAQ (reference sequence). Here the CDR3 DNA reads TGTGCTAGCAGCTCCACGGAAAGCGGGGGCCTCCAAGAGACCCAGTACTTC. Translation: CASSSTESGGLQETQYF.

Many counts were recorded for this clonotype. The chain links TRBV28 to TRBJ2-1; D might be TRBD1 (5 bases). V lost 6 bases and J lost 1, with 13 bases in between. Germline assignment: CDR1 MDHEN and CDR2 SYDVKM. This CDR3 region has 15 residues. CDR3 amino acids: CASSSDTMSYNEQFF. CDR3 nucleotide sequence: TGTGCCAGCAGCTCGGACACGATGTCCTACAATGAGCAGTTCTTC.

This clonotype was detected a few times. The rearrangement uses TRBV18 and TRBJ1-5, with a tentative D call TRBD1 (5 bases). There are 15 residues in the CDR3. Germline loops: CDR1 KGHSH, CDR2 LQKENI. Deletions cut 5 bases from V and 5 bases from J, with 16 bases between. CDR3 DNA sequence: TGTGCCAGCTCAACGGGCAGGGATTGGGATCAGCCCCAGCATTTT. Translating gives CASSTGRDWDQPQHF.